This T cell receptor beta chain was found in a study of T cell clones after liver transplantation. CDR1 SEHNR and CDR2 FQNEAQ come from the germline V gene (reference sequence). Trimming cost V 1 base and J 5 bases; bases outside gene matches: 6. The CDR3 runs to 16 residues. The table came from immunoSEQ multiplex PCR; TCRdb's copy has only in-frame clones and leaves some out. The table lists about 51,000 clones, roughly 90% of them singletons. The material sequenced was CD8+ T cells from blood, taken 12 months after liver transplant. This clonotype was sampled from a human patient who received a liver transplant. A subset of T cells may come from the graft donor. This chain uses TRBV7-9 with TRBJ2-5; 11 nucleotides match TRBD2. CDR3 loop: CASSLVSGRAGETQYF. The DNA for the CDR3 is TGTGCCAGCAGCTTAGTTAGCGGGAGGGCCGGGGAGACCCAGTACTTC.